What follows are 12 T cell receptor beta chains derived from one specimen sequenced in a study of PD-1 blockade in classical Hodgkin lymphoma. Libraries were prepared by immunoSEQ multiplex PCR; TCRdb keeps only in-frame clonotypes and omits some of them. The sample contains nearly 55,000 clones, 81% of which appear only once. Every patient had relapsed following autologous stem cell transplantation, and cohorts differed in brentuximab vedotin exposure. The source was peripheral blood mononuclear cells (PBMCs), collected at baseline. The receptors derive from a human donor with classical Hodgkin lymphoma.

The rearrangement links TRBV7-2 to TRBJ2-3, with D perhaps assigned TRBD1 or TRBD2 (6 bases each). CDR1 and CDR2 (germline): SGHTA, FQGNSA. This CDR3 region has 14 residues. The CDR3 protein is CAGGGGISTDTQYF. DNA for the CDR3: TGTGCAGGGGGAGGAGGCATTAGCACAGATACGCAGTATTTT.

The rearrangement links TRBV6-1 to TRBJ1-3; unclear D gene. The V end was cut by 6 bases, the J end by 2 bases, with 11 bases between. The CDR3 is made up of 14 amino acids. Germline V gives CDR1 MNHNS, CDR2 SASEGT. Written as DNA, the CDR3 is TGTGCCAGCAGCGGCCAGTTGGCTGGAAACACCATATATTTT. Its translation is CASSGQLAGNTIYF.

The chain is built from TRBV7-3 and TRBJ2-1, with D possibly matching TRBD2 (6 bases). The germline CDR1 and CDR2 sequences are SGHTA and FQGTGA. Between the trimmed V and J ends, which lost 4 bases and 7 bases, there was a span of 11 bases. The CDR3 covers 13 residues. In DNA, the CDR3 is TGTGCCAGCAGCTCGGGACTCGGGAATGAGCAGTTCTTC. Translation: CASSSGLGNEQFF.

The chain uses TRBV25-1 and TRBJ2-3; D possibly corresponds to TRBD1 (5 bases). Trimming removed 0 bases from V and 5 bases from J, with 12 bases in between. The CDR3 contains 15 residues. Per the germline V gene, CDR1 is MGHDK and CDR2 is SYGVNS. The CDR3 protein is CASSEYSGLEDTQYF. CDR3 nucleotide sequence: TGTGCCAGCAGTGAATATTCAGGGCTAGAAGATACGCAGTATTTT. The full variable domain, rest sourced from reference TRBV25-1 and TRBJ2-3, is EADIYQTPRYLVIGTGKKITLECSQTMGHDKMYWYQQDPGMELHLIHYSYGVNSTEKGDLSSESTVSRIRTEHFPLTLESARPSHTSQYLCASSEYSGLEDTQYFGPGTRLTVL.

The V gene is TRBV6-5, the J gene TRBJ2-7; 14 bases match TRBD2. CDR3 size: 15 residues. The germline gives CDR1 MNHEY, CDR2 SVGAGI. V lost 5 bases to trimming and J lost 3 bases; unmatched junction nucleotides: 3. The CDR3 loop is CASSPGTSGSYEQYF. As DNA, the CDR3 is TGTGCCAGCAGTCCCGGGACTAGCGGGAGCTACGAGCAGTACTTC.

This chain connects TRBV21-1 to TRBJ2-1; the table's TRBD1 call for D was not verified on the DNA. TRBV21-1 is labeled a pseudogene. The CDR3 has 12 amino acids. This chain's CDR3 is CATLTGLNEQFF. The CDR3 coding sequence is TGTGCCACCTTGACAGGGTTGAATGAGCAGTTCTTC.

The CDR3 DNA sequence: TGTGCCAGCAAAGGCTACACCTTC. Translated: CASKGYTF. This chain uses TRBV2 with TRBJ1-2; D remains unclear. The CDR3 contains 8 residues. Trimming removed 7 bases at V and 8 bases at J, with 2 bases between. Germline V CDR1 and CDR2: SNHLY, FYNNEI.

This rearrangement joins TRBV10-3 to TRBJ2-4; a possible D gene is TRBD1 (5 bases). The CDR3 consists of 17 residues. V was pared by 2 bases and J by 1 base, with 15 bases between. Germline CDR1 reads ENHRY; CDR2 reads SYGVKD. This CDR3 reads CAISETDPPGAKNIQYF. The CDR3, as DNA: TGTGCCATCAGTGAGACGGACCCCCCAGGGGCCAAAAACATTCAGTACTTC.

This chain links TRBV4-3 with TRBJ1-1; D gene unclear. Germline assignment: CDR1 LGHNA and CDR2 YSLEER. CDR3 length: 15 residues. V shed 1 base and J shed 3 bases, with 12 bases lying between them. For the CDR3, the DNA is TGCGCCAGCAGCCAAGGTCGGGGAAGAGACACTGAAGCTTTCTTT. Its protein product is CASSQGRGRDTEAFF.

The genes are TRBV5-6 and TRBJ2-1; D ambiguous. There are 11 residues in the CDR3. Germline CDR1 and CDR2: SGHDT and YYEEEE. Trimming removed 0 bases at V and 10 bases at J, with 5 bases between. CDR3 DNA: TGTGCCAGCAGCTTGGTATTCGAGCAGTTCTTC. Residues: CASSLVFEQFF.

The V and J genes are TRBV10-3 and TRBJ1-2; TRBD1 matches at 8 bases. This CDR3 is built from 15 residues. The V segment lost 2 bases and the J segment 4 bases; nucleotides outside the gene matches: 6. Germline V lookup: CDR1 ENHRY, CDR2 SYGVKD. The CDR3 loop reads CAISERGQAFYGYTF. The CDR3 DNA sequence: TGTGCCATCAGTGAGAGGGGACAGGCGTTCTATGGCTACACCTTC.

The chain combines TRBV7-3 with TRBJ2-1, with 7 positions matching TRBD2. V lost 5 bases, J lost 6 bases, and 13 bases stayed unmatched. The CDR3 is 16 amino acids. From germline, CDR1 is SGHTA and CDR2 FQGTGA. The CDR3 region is CASSRQATSLSNEQFF. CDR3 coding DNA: TGTGCCAGCAGCCGTCAAGCGACTAGCCTGAGCAATGAGCAGTTCTTC.